Listed below are T cell receptor beta chains from one sample, sequenced in a study of control samples from healthy donors and cancer patients. The protocol was immunoSEQ multiplex PCR, while the TCRdb copy is restricted to in-frame clones and leaves out a portion. Here the sample spans 120,000 to 150,000 clones, about 91% being singletons. The specimen was blood. Receptors were obtained from a man aged 30 to 39 in good health. CDR3s include the opening cysteine and the closing phenylalanine or tryptophan. D genes are given only for firm matches. Size tells how often a clone was seen (once, few, many) or the class of an expanded clone, and some rows leave it out.

TRBD1,NA,TRBV27,TRBJ1-1,CASSPGTAEAFF,TGTGCCAGCAGCCCCGGGACAGCTGAAGCTTTCTTT
NA,once,TRBV19,TRBJ1-5,CASSGGAQPQHF,TGTGCCAGTAGTGGAGGGGCTCAGCCCCAGCATTTT
TRBD2,NA,TRBV7-9,TRBJ2-7,CASSLVKRGSYEQYF,TGTGCCAGCAGCTTAGTGAAGCGGGGATCCTACGAGCAGTACTTC
TRBD1,NA,TRBV12-5,TRBJ1-4,CASGLGQGLEKLFF,TGTGCTAGTGGTTTGGGACAGGGTCTGGAAAAACTGTTTTTT
NA,NA,TRBV7-9,TRBJ1-1,CASSEGNTEAFF,TGTGCCAGCAGTGAGGGGAACACTGAAGCTTTCTTT
TRBD1,once,TRBV6-5,TRBJ1-5,CASRRQGRDQPQHF,TGTGCCAGCAGACGACAGGGGAGGGATCAGCCCCAGCATTTT
NA,few,TRBV28,TRBJ2-1,CASSLSPIGAIGDEQFF,TGTGCCAGCAGTTTATCACCTATTGGCGCTATTGGTGATGAGCAGTTCTTC
NA,once,TRBV24-1,TRBJ1-3,CATSGIESGNTIYF,TGTGCCACCAGTGGGATTGAGTCTGGAAACACCATATATTTT
TRBD2,NA,TRBV5-1,TRBJ2-7,CASSFGYGTSTYEQYF,TGCGCCAGCAGCTTCGGTTATGGGACTAGCACCTACGAGCAGTACTTC
NA,NA,TRBV30,TRBJ2-1,CALNLGSSYNEQFF,TGTGCCTTAAATCTCGGGAGCTCCTACAATGAGCAGTTCTTC
NA,NA,TRBV14,TRBJ2-7,CASSPDGNGQYF,TGTGCCAGCAGCCCAGACGGGAACGGGCAGTACTTC
TRBD1,NA,TRBV5-1,TRBJ1-4,CASSLGQGDEKLFF,TGCGCCAGCAGCTTAGGACAGGGGGATGAAAAACTGTTTTTT
NA,NA,TRBV11-1,TRBJ1-1,CASSLMGGLNTEAFF,TGTGCCAGCAGCTTGATGGGGGGCCTGAACACTGAAGCTTTCTTT
NA,once,TRBV15,TRBJ2-1,CTTSRAGDIRPFF,TGTACCACCAGCAGAGCCGGGGACATCCGCCCGTTCTTC
NA,NA,TRBV27,TRBJ1-6,CASSLWNSPLHF,TGTGCCAGCAGTTTATGGAATTCACCCCTCCACTTT
NA,NA,TRBV19,TRBJ1-5,CASSIGYSNQPQHF,TGTGCCAGTAGTATCGGCTATAGCAATCAGCCCCAGCATTTT
NA,NA,TRBV4-1,TRBJ2-2,CASSQATGELFF,TGCGCCAGCAGCCAAGCCACCGGGGAGCTGTTTTTT
NA,once,TRBV19,TRBJ1-2,CASSPSIRTVFYGYTF,TGTGCCAGTAGTCCCTCGATACGGACGGTATTCTATGGCTACACCTTC
NA,NA,TRBV7-8,TRBJ1-1,CASSVGKNTEAFF,TGTGCCAGCAGCGTTGGAAAGAACACTGAAGCTTTCTTT
NA,NA,TRBV27,TRBJ1-6,CATSLVGGGRSYNSPLHF,TGTGCCACCAGCCTAGTGGGGGGGGGTCGCTCCTATAATTCACCCCTCCACTTT
TRBD2,NA,TRBV19,TRBJ2-3,CASSSQTLAGGLNTQYF,TGTGCCAGTAGTAGCCAGACCCTAGCGGGGGGGCTAAATACGCAGTATTTT
TRBD1,NA,TRBV5-8,TRBJ2-7,CASSLPPGQGALYEQYF,TGTGCCAGCAGCTTGCCCCCGGGACAGGGGGCTCTCTACGAGCAGTACTTC
TRBD2,NA,TRBV7-9,TRBJ2-7,CASSPGLAGRADEQYF,TGTGCCAGCAGCCCGGGACTAGCGGGGAGAGCGGACGAGCAGTACTTC
NA,once,TRBV14,TRBJ2-2,CASSPWARRGPNTGELFF,TGTGCCAGCAGCCCATGGGCTCGTCGGGGGCCGAACACCGGGGAGCTGTTTTTT
NA,NA,TRBV7-8,TRBJ1-3,CASSLSRSSGNTIYF,TGTGCCAGCAGCTTATCACGAAGCTCTGGAAACACCATATATTTT
NA,NA,TRBV28,TRBJ1-2,CASSLMGRNYGYTF,TGTGCCAGCAGTTTAATGGGACGGAACTATGGCTACACCTTC
TRBD1,NA,TRBV30,TRBJ2-7,CAWSVGGQAYEQYF,TGTGCCTGGAGTGTGGGGGGACAGGCTTACGAGCAGTACTTC
NA,NA,TRBV9,TRBJ1-3,CASSPILGSGNTIYF,TGTGCCAGCAGCCCCATTCTGGGCTCTGGAAACACCATATATTTT
NA,NA,TRBV9,TRBJ2-7,CASSVEAFSSYEQYF,TGTGCCAGCAGCGTGGAGGCTTTTAGCTCCTACGAGCAGTACTTC